Listed here are 8 T cell receptor beta chains from one sample, sequenced in a study of blood T cells in healthy people across ages (dated by TCRdb to between 2015 and 2016). The library was produced with 5' RACE. Sequencing relied on an Illumina HiSeq 2500. A second PCR of roughly 6 to 11 cycles was performed with a sample-barcoded 5' primer and a J-beta primer mix. TCRdb reprocessed the public reads (quality trimming at Q25 with fastp, clone calling with MiXCR) and kept in-frame beta chains. Identical CDR3 protein sequences are pooled into one entry, listed with their most common genes and DNA. The sample table contains about 1.6 million distinct CDR3 sequences; only one count was recorded for around 36% of them. The ten top clones hold around 10% of the sample. Sequenced: blood. These receptors were obtained from a woman in her 30s in good health.

The chain carries TRBV6-9 and TRBJ2-7, with D possibly being TRBD1 or TRBD2 (5 bases each). The CDR3 loop spans 13 amino acids. V lost 6 bases to trimming and J lost 3 bases, with 12 bases between them. Germline lookup yields CDR1 MNHGY and CDR2 SVAAGI. CDR3 region: CASRPGPIYEQYF. The CDR3 nucleotides are TGTGCCAGCAGGCCGGGACCTATCTACGAGCAGTACTTC.

This clonotype was seen a few times. J is TRBJ2-1 and V is TRBV9; 9 nucleotides line up with TRBD2. From germline, CDR1 is SGDLS and CDR2 YYNGEE. J lost 8 bases, V lost 4 bases, and 7 bases had no gene match. This CDR3 has 14 amino acids. The CDR3: CASSKAGGGDEQFF. The CDR3 nucleotides read TGTGCCAGCAGCAAAGCGGGGGGCGGGGATGAGCAGTTCTTC.

This clonotype came up a few times. The rearrangement uses TRBV7-3 and TRBJ2-7; D is perhaps TRBD1 (5 bases). This CDR3 contains 14 residues. With 1 base removed from V and 5 bases from J, the gap between germline ends came to 12 bases. Germline loops: CDR1 SGHTA, CDR2 FQGTGA. The CDR3 loop reads CASSLRGRGDEQYF. The CDR3 DNA sequence: TGTGCCAGCAGCTTAAGGGGAAGGGGCGACGAGCAGTACTTC.

As to this clonotype: This sequence may be a read error, since a much larger clone differs from it by one base. The chain links TRBV20-1 to TRBJ2-7; D tentatively reads TRBD1 or TRBD2 (5 bases each). The CDR3 consists of 12 residues. The germline V gene has CDR1 DFQATT and CDR2 SNEGSKA (reference sequence). V gave up 5 bases and J gave up 3 bases, with 11 bases separating them. This CDR3 is CSASGRNYEQYF. In DNA form, the CDR3 reads TGCAGTGCTTCGGGACGGAACTACGAGCAGTACTTC.

This chain joins TRBV4-1 and TRBJ1-1; TRBD1 is a possible D gene (5 bases). The CDR3 spans 16 residues. In germline, CDR1 is MGHRA, CDR2 YSYEKL. With 4 bases removed from V and 1 base from J, the gap between germline ends came to 16 bases. This chain's CDR3 is CASSRYGGGGNTEAFF. The CDR3 DNA is TGCGCCAGCAGCCGGTATGGCGGTGGGGGGAACACTGAAGCTTTCTTT.

The chain carries TRBV27 and TRBJ2-5; D possibly uses TRBD1 or TRBD2 (5 bases each). The CDR3 sequence is 14 residues long. V lost 3 bases and J 5 bases, leaving 13 bases between the germline ends. Germline loops: CDR1 MNHEY, CDR2 SMNVEV (reference sequence). This chain's CDR3 is CASSFFSWGETQYF. The CDR3 DNA reads TGTGCCAGCAGTTTCTTCTCGTGGGGGGAGACCCAGTACTTC.

Of note for this clonotype: At one of its ends the junction is not consistent with the germline gene, which may arise from a read error. This chain uses TRBV4-1 with TRBJ2-5; TRBD2 matches at 7 bases. The CDR3 spans 17 residues. Germline assignment: CDR1 MGHRA and CDR2 YSYEKL. CDR3 bases: TGCGCCAGCAGCCAACCTTTTGGAAAGCGGGGCCAAGAGGCCCAGTACTTC. Translated, it gives CASSQPFGKRGQEAQYF.

This clonotype was detected a few times. The chain recombines TRBV7-7 with TRBJ2-6; 7 bases are shared with TRBD1. This CDR3 comprises 17 residues. Trimming removed 5 bases from V and 0 bases from J; junction bases left unmatched: 7. Germline V gives CDR1 SSHAT, CDR2 FNYEAQ (reference sequence). The CDR3 nucleotides are TGTGCCAGCAGCGAAGGGACAGACGCCTCTGGGGCCAACGTCCTGACTTTC. It specifies CASSEGTDASGANVLTF.